This passage covers 6 T cell receptor beta chains from one sample sequenced in a study of beta chain features in type 1 diabetes. Study conclusions and caveats: Among all four CD4+ subsets, Type 1 diabetes patients had TCRB CDR3s that were moderately but significantly shorter.

Which antigens these TCRs recognize remains unknown. Since all of the isolated RNA was reverse transcribed, expressed TCRB transcripts were what got sequenced. Data came from immunoSEQ multiplex PCR; TCRdb stores just in-frame clones and leaves some out. The repertoire includes 300,000 or so clones, approximately 10% of them detected once, and over 0.95% sits in the top ten. Sequencing used central memory CD4+ T cells from blood. The receptor set was obtained from a man aged 25-40 years with type 1 diabetes.

This clone was recorded many times. The chain links TRBV10-3 to TRBJ2-1, with 9 positions matching TRBD1. The CDR3 contains 16 residues. Trimming at V came to 2 bases and at J to 6 bases, leaving 8 bases not matched to a gene. Germline lookup yields CDR1 ENHRY and CDR2 SYGVKD. The CDR3: CAISERGTGMGNEQFF. Here the CDR3 DNA reads TGTGCCATCAGTGAGAGGGGGACAGGGATGGGCAATGAGCAGTTCTTC.

The chain uses TRBV6-6 and TRBJ1-5, with 8 nucleotides matching TRBD1. The CDR3 is made up of 15 amino acids. Trimming took 10 bases from V and 6 from J; bases not matched to a gene: 14. The germline gives CDR1 MNHNY, CDR2 SVGAGI (reference sequence). The CDR3 sequence: CATWDRWRLTQPQHF. CDR3 bases: TGTGCCACCTGGGACAGGTGGCGCCTGACTCAGCCCCAGCATTTT.

The CDR3 sequence is CASSLVPEAAFF. The CDR3 bases are TGTGCCAGCAGCTTAGTCCCAGAGGCAGCTTTCTTT. The gene calls are TRBV11-1 and TRBJ1-1; D not certain. This CDR3 has 12 amino acids. Germline CDR1 reads SGHAT; CDR2 reads FQDESV (reference sequence). Trimming removed 1 base from V and 10 bases from J, with 10 bases in between.

This clone was seen only a few times. The chain recombines TRBV6-6 with TRBJ2-5; D is possibly TRBD1 or TRBD2 (5 bases each). CDR3 size: 15 residues. V lost 6 bases and J 0 bases, leaving 14 bases between the germline ends. In germline, CDR1 is MNHNY, CDR2 SVGAGI (reference sequence). The CDR3 sequence is CASRTGTGYQETQYF. CDR3 in DNA: TGTGCCAGCAGGACCGGGACCGGGTACCAAGAGACCCAGTACTTC.

The rearrangement joins TRBV20-1 to TRBJ1-2; D remains ambiguous. This CDR3 region has 11 residues. Deletions cut 4 bases from V and 2 bases from J, with 5 bases between. Germline CDR1 DFQATT, CDR2 SNEGSKA (reference sequence). CDR3 sequence (DNA): TGCAGTGCTATGGTCAACTATGGCTACACCTTC. It specifies CSAMVNYGYTF.

This clone was counted a few times. The V and J genes are TRBV7-2 and TRBJ2-7; D possibly corresponds to TRBD2 (6 bases). The CDR3 loop spans 12 amino acids. The germline CDR1 and CDR2 sequences are SGHTA and FQGNSA. Between the trimmed V and J ends, which lost 1 base and 12 bases, there was a span of 13 bases. The CDR3 bases are TGTGCCAGCAGCTTAGGAACCGGGACTTCGTACTTC. It is translated as CASSLGTGTSYF.